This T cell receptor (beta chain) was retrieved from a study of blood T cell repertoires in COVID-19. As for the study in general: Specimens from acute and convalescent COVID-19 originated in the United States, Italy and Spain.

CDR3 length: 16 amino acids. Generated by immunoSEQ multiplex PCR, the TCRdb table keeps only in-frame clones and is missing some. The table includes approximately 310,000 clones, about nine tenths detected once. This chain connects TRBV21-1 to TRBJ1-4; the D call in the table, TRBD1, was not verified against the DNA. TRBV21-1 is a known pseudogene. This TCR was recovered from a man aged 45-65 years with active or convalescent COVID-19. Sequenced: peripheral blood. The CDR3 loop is CASSSEGDNPDEKLFF. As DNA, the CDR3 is TGTGCCAGCAGCTCTGAGGGGGACAACCCTGACGAAAAACTGTTTTTT.